The 25 T cell receptor beta chains below all came from one sample that was sequenced in a study of regulatory T cells in long-lasting Graves disease. CDR3 regions were amplified by Arm-PCR using iRepertoire HTBI primers to build TCR beta libraries. Each CDR3 protein gets one entry after TCRdb re-called the multiplex PCR reads with MiXCR. The data contain 500,000 to 800,000 distinct CDR3 sequences, around 32% of them singletons. As to time point: persistent/refractory GD, antithyroid drugs over 5 years with positive TRAb. With RNA extracted from PBMCs as input, the TCR library was made. This specimen consisted of peripheral blood mononuclear cells (PBMCs), obtained when the disease was refractory, from a patient treated with antithyroid drugs. Receptors originate from a female donor with Graves disease.

This clonotype was detected many times. This rearrangement joins TRBV29-1 to TRBJ1-1; 8 positions match TRBD1. J lost 0 bases, V lost 5 bases, and 8 bases had no gene match. This CDR3 comprises 15 residues. CDR1 SQVTM and CDR2 ANQGSEA come from the germline V gene. CDR3 DNA: TGCAGCGTTTTCCGACAGGGGAGAGTGAACACTGAAGCTTTCTTT. This gives the protein CSVFRQGRVNTEAFF.

This clonotype was recorded many times. The chain recombines TRBV7-3 with TRBJ2-7; D not resolved. Looked up from germline, CDR1 is SGHTA and CDR2 is FQGTGA. Trimming removed 3 bases at V and 6 bases at J, with 15 bases between. The CDR3 loop spans 14 amino acids. CDR3 bases: TGTGCCAGCAGCTTGAATCCTCAGGCCGGCGAGCAGTACTTC. Translating gives CASSLNPQAGEQYF.

The chain recombines TRBV29-1 with TRBJ2-7, with D maybe TRBD1 (6 bases). In germline, CDR1 is SQVTM, CDR2 ANQGSEA. This CDR3 spans 13 amino acids. Deletions cut 4 bases from V and 0 bases from J, with 10 bases between. CDR3 protein: CSVVQQGSYEQYF. The CDR3 nucleotides are TGCAGCGTTGTCCAACAGGGCTCCTACGAGCAGTACTTC.

The V gene is TRBV7-9, the J gene TRBJ2-4; no firm D call. The V end was cut by 2 bases, the J end by 0 bases, with 11 bases between. This CDR3 is built from 16 residues. The germline gives CDR1 SEHNR, CDR2 FQNEAQ (reference sequence). CDR3 coding DNA: TGTGCCAGCAGCTTACTTCCGGGCAGAGCCAAAAACATTCAGTACTTC. This codes for CASSLLPGRAKNIQYF.

As for this clonotype: A much larger clone is a single base away; this may be a read error. The chain is built from TRBV25-1 and TRBJ2-5, with TRBD1 identical over 11 bases. CDR3 length: 15 residues. V shed 6 bases and J 5 bases; nucleotides not matched to a gene: 8. Germline CDR1 is MGHDK and CDR2 is SYGVNS. In DNA form, the CDR3 reads TGTGCCAGCAGCCCCCGGACAGGGGGCTTGGAGACCCAGTACTTC. This translates into CASSPRTGGLETQYF.

J is TRBJ1-5 and V is TRBV30; D remains ambiguous. V lost 0 bases, J lost 2 bases, and 14 bases lay in between. This CDR3 contains 16 residues. CDR1 and CDR2 (germline): GTSNPN, SVGIG (reference sequence). The CDR3 region has the DNA TGTGCCTGGAGTGTAGGGTCCGGGTTGCGCAATCAGCCCCAGCATTTT. Translated, it gives CAWSVGSGLRNQPQHF.

The V and J genes are TRBV3-1 and TRBJ1-1, with unresolved D. Germline V gene data show CDR1 as LGHDT and CDR2 as YNNKEL (reference sequence). This CDR3 contains 15 residues. V dropped 4 bases and J dropped 4 bases, with 16 bases sitting between them. The CDR3 nucleotides are TGTGCCAGCAGCCGAACCGCATTGGGAAGCACTGAAGCTTTCTTT. It translates to CASSRTALGSTEAFF.

This sequence joins TRBV5-1 and TRBJ1-1; D may be TRBD1 (6 bases). The CDR3 is made up of 15 amino acids. Germline values: CDR1 SGHRS, CDR2 YFSETQ. Trimming took 7 bases from V and 4 from J, leaving 20 bases between them. DNA for the CDR3: TGCGCCAGCGGATTAGCCGGGGGGCGCGGCACTGAAGCTTTCTTT. It yields the protein CASGLAGGRGTEAFF.

The V gene is TRBV10-3, the J gene TRBJ1-3; D call uncertain. V gave up 7 bases and J gave up 1 base, with 8 bases separating them. CDR3 length: 13 residues. Germline CDR1 reads ENHRY; CDR2 reads SYGVKD. The CDR3 is CAIKAGSGNTIYF. The DNA for the CDR3 is TGTGCCATCAAGGCGGGATCTGGAAACACCATATATTTT.

This clonotype was counted ten times or more. The chain carries TRBV12-3 or TRBV12-4 and TRBJ1-5, with 8 bases aligning to TRBD1. Unmatched junction bases numbered 10, after V lost 5 bases and J lost 4 bases. This CDR3 is built from 16 residues. The CDR3 bases are TGTGCCAGCAGTCCTGGTGGTCAGGGGGCGAATCAGCCCCAGCATTTT. This translates into CASSPGGQGANQPQHF.

This clonotype was seen repeatedly, ten times or more. The rearrangement links TRBV12-3 or TRBV12-4 to TRBJ2-7, with TRBD1 identical over 10 bases. After removal of 1 base from V and 3 bases from J, the junction contained 3 bases not matched to a gene. The CDR3 totals 15 residues. CDR3 in amino acids: CASSLVRDRGYEQYF. CDR3 sequence (DNA): TGTGCCAGCAGTTTAGTTCGGGACAGGGGCTACGAGCAGTACTTC.

V is TRBV7-9 and J is TRBJ2-7, with D possibly being TRBD1 (5 bases). Per germline, CDR1 SEHNR and CDR2 FQNEAQ (reference sequence). The V end was cut by 1 base, the J end by 3 bases, with 10 bases between. CDR3 length equals 14 residues. The CDR3 coding sequence is TGTGCCAGCAGCTTAGTAGGCAGGGACTACGAGCAGTACTTC. It is translated as CASSLVGRDYEQYF.

Remarks on this clonotype: At one boundary the junction diverges from the germline segment, which might be a read error. This rearrangement joins TRBV7-9 to TRBJ1-1; maybe TRBD1 (5 bases). The CDR3 has 15 residues. CDR1 is SEHNR, CDR2 FQNEAQ, per germline (reference sequence). The CDR3 nucleotides are TGTGCCAGCAGCTCCAGCCCGGGGGTCGAAACTGGAGCTTTCTTT. This encodes CASSSSPGVETGAFF.

This clonotype has ten or more counts. The rearrangement joins TRBV28 to TRBJ1-2; D is unclear. CDR3 size: 14 residues. Trimming left V 7 bases short and J 4 bases short, with 16 bases between. Per the germline V gene, CDR1 is MDHEN and CDR2 is SYDVKM. The CDR3 bases are TGTGCCAGCACCATCTCTACCCAGACCTATGGCTACACCTTC. Its protein is CASTISTQTYGYTF.

The V and J genes are TRBV27 and TRBJ1-2, with D maybe TRBD1 (6 bases). Germline V gives CDR1 MNHEY, CDR2 SMNVEV (reference sequence). This CDR3 has 13 residues. The V and J ends lost 3 bases and 6 bases respectively, with 11 bases between them. The CDR3 region has the DNA TGTGCCAGCAGTTTCCGGGGGGCGCATGGCTACACCTTC. It specifies CASSFRGAHGYTF.

Ten or more counts support this clonotype. The rearrangement links TRBV12-3 or TRBV12-4 to TRBJ1-5; D is uncertain. Deletions cut 2 bases from V and 5 bases from J, with 7 bases between. There are 13 residues in the CDR3. This CDR3 reads CASSLTIDQPQHF. For the CDR3, the DNA is TGTGCCAGCAGTTTAACCATCGATCAGCCCCAGCATTTT.

A single count supports this clonotype. This may arise from a read error, as a much more abundant clone is one base away. The chain recombines TRBV9 with TRBJ2-5, with 8 bases fitting TRBD1. Trimming removed 6 bases from V and 9 bases from J; junction bases left unmatched: 10. Germline CDR1 and CDR2: SGDLS and YYNGEE. This CDR3 has 13 residues. The CDR3 nucleotides read TGTGCCAGCATGGACAGGGCTCCGGGGGCCCAGTACTTC. It is translated as CASMDRAPGAQYF. The entire variable domain, with the rest obtained from reference TRBV9 and TRBJ2-5, is as follows: DSGVTQTPKHLITATGQRVTLRCSPRSGDLSVYWYQQSLDQGLQFLIQYYNGEERAKGNILERFSAQQFPDLHSELNLSSLELGDSALYFCASMDRAPGAQYFGPGTRLLVL.

In this sample, this clonotype turned up many times. For the CDR3, the DNA is TGCAGTGCACTAGACGGAGTCTATGGCTACACCTTC. This codes for CSALDGVYGYTF. The V call is TRBV20-1, the J call TRBJ1-2, with D unclear. In germline, CDR1 is DFQATT, CDR2 SNEGSKA (reference sequence). This CDR3 is 12 amino acids long. V gave up 6 bases and J gave up 4 bases, with 12 bases separating them.

This clonotype was picked up a small number of times. The genes are TRBV10-1 and TRBJ1-5, with a weak D call TRBD1 (5 bases). Looked up from germline, CDR1 is WNHNN and CDR2 is SYGVQD (reference sequence). CDR3 length: 15 amino acids. V lost 5 bases and J 3 bases, leaving 14 bases between the germline ends. The CDR3 region has the DNA TGCGCCAGCAGTACCCAGGGATACGACAATCAGCCCCAGCATTTT. Its protein product is CASSTQGYDNQPQHF.

The V gene is TRBV7-9, the J gene TRBJ1-3; D is unresolved. Trimming cost V 2 bases and J 2 bases, with 10 bases left between them. CDR3 length equals 15 residues. Germline CDR1 reads SEHNR; CDR2 reads FQNEAQ (reference sequence). The CDR3 bases are TGTGCCAGCAGCTTAAGTGGGGAACCTGGAAACACCATATATTTT. Amino acids: CASSLSGEPGNTIYF.

The rearrangement joins TRBV3-1 to TRBJ1-1; D is ambiguous. This CDR3 has 13 residues. Germline-derived CDR1 and CDR2 are LGHDT and YNNKEL (reference sequence). The V and J ends lost 2 bases and 1 base respectively, with 5 bases between them. CDR3 DNA: TGTGCCAGCAGCCAAAAACGGAACACTGAAGCTTTCTTT. Residues: CASSQKRNTEAFF.

The gene calls are TRBV30 and TRBJ1-1; no definite D call. CDR3 size: 15 residues. The germline gives CDR1 GTSNPN, CDR2 SVGIG (reference sequence). The V and J ends lost 5 bases and 4 bases respectively, with 20 bases between them. CDR3: CAWQDGRIVSTEAFF. CDR3 DNA: TGTGCCTGGCAGGACGGGCGGATAGTTTCCACTGAAGCTTTCTTT.

This chain joins TRBV20-1 and TRBJ2-3; the D gene is possibly TRBD2 (5 bases). CDR3 length: 15 residues. In germline, CDR1 is DFQATT, CDR2 SNEGSKA (reference sequence). Trimming took off 5 bases at V and 0 bases at J, with 15 bases between the two ends. The CDR3 is CSADSRRGSTDTQYF. CDR3 nucleotides: TGCAGTGCTGATTCTCGACGGGGAAGCACAGATACGCAGTATTTT.

The table lists this clonotype with a few counts. CDR3 protein: CASSQGGHGNQPQHF. The DNA of the CDR3 is TGTGCCAGCAGCCAAGGAGGACATGGCAATCAGCCCCAGCATTTT. V and J are TRBV3-1 and TRBJ1-5; weak D call: TRBD1 (5 bases). The V end was cut by 1 base, the J end by 2 bases, with 9 bases between. CDR1 is LGHDT and CDR2 is YNNKEL in the germline V gene (reference sequence). CDR3 size: 15 residues.

Only a few counts were recorded for this clonotype. The V gene is TRBV7-8, the J gene TRBJ1-1; the match to TRBD1 covers 7 bases. J gave up 0 bases and V 0 bases, and 10 bases lay outside the gene matches. There are 18 residues in the CDR3. Germline lookup yields CDR1 SGHVS and CDR2 FQNEAQ. CDR3 loop: CASSLALQGSAVNTEAFF. CDR3 nucleotide sequence: TGTGCCAGCAGCTTAGCCTTACAGGGGTCGGCCGTGAACACTGAAGCTTTCTTT.